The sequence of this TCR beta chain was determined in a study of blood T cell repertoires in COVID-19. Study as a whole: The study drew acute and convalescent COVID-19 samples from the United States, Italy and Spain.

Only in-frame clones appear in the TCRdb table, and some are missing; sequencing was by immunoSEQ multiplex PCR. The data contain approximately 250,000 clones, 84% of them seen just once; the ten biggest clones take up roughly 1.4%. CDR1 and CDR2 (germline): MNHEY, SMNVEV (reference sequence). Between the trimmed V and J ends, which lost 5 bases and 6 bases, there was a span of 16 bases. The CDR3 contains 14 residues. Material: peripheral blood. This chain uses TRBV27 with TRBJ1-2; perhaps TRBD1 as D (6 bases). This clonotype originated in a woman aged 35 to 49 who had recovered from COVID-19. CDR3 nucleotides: TGTGCCAGCAGTCCCTTCTCGGACAGAGATGGCTACACCTTC. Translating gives CASSPFSDRDGYTF.